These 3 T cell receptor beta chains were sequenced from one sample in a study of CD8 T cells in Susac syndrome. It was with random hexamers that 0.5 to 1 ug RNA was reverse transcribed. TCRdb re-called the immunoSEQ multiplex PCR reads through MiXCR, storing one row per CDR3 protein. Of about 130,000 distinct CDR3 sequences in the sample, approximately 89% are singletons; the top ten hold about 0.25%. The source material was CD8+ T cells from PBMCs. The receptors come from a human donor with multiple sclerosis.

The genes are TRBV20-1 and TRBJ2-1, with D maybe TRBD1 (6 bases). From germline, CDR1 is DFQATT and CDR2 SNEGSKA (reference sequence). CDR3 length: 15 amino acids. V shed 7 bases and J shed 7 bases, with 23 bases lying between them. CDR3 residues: CSVEWTAITRNEQFF. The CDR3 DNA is TGCAGTGTTGAATGGACAGCTATAACTAGGAATGAGCAGTTCTTC.

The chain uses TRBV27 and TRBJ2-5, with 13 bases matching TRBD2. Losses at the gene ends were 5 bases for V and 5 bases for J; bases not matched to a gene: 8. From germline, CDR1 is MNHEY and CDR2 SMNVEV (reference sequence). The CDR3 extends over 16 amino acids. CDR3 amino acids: CASSQGLAGVMETQYF. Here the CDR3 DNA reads TGTGCCAGCAGTCAAGGACTAGCGGGAGTTATGGAGACCCAGTACTTC.

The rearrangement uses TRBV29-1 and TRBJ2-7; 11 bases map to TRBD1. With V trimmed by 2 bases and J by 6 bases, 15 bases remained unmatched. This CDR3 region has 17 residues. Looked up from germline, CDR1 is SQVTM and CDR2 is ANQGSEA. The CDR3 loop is CSVESGQGATGNSEQYF. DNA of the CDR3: TGCAGCGTTGAATCTGGACAGGGGGCGACAGGCAACTCCGAGCAGTACTTC.